This TCR beta chain was documented in a study of shared clonotypes between healthy human individuals. Study-wide results and caveats: Blood was the sole source, and tissue repertoires probably differ.

In the original workflow: Because ImmunoSEQ provided only junction sequences with no quality scores, the filtering differed. Sequencing used immunoSEQ multiplex PCR; TCRdb keeps in-frame clones, though not all of them. The V and J calls and clone size were taken over from that table, and D and trimming were inferred from the DNA. The profile covers about 490,000 clones, with 76% appearing a single time and 13% taken by the ten largest. Germline CDR1 SNHLY, CDR2 FYNNEI. The CDR3 runs to 13 residues. Trimming took off 4 bases at V and 2 bases at J, with 9 bases between the two ends. About this clone: Its antigen is as yet unknown.

The donor population consisted of healthy HIV-negative adults with no recent acute infections or vaccinations. The receptor comes from a woman aged 40 to 50 in good health. Some clones in this sample may be carry-over from other donors' samples. Sequenced input: PBMCs. This rearrangement joins TRBV2 to TRBJ2-7; D might be TRBD1 (6 bases). The DNA for the CDR3 is TGTGCCAGCAGTGTCCAGGGGACCTACGAGCAGTACTTC. Translation gives CASSVQGTYEQYF.